This T cell receptor (beta chain) was captured in a study of CD8+ T cells in alopecia areata (dated 2018 in TCRdb). Context from the whole study: Treated patients were enrolled in an open-label pilot trial of oral tofacitinib at 5 to 10 mg twice daily for moderate-to-severe alopecia areata. Tofacitinib was administered for 6 to 18 months, and 6 months of follow-up off drug were then conducted to assess delayed response and recurrence. The SALT score, which quantifies the percentage of affected scalp surface area, was used to measure disease severity in treated patients. In both human patients and the C3H/HeJ mouse model, the study applied high-throughput TCRbeta sequencing to look at T cell clonal expansion in alopecia areata. Scalp tissue and sorted CD4+ and CD8+ peripheral blood T cells from patchy and totalis/universalis alopecia areata patients and from healthy controls were covered by human TCRbeta sequencing. Tofacitinib-treated patients had biopsies at baseline and at 4 and 24 weeks of treatment, with a later scalp biopsy in several patients. Scalp clonality was compared across normal scalp (n=4), patchy alopecia areata scalp (n=8), and alopecia totalis/universalis scalp (n=8). RNA was obtained with the PAXgene miRNA kit for fixed scalp, the miRNeasy kit for PBMCs, and the RNeasy kit for mouse skin. Amplification of TCRbeta CDR3 regions was done by immunoSEQ multiplex PCR using 35 Vbeta forward primers and 13 Jbeta reverse primers. What the research found in general, with its limitations: Compared with normal scalp, lesional scalp had higher clonality and more expanded CD8+ clones, particularly in alopecia totalis/universalis, a pattern that suggests antigenic drive. The treated cohort was small, with a single nonresponder, so links between baseline CD8+ expansion and response need larger studies. Scalp clonality and the number of expanded CD8+ clones among the top 100 scalp clones were significantly decreased by tofacitinib. Unlike mouse skin, where gammadelta T cells dominate, normal human skin contains resident alphabeta T cells that get sequenced too, which complicates analysis of the scalp TCR repertoire. During tofacitinib treatment, many expanded lesional clones remained in scalp and blood, and this persistence may partly explain relapse after treatment is stopped. Compared with mice, TCR sequences shared between patients were less clear, possibly partly because of HLA diversity across the patient population.

Trimming takes 3 bases from V and 3 bases from J, and the germline ends sit 9 bases apart. The CDR3 measures 13 amino acids from cysteine to phenylalanine. CDR3 DNA is the only sequence kept; it has 39 bases, read in frame from the first base. Reading the germline V gene gives CDR1 SGHRS and CDR2 YFSETQ. Library creation used the immunoSEQ multiplex PCR assay. RNA was extracted from all samples and reverse transcribed into cDNA as template for TCR sequencing. First-strand cDNA was synthesized using SuperScript III with a 2:1 mix of oligo-dT and random hexamers. Amplification bias was assessed with a synthetic immune receptor repertoire, and residual bias was removed computationally. As for the original processing: Raw reads were preprocessed to remove errors, and CDR3 was defined according to IMGT conventions as the region from the conserved cysteine to phenylalanine. Clonality was computed as 1 minus the Shannon entropy, with the entropy normalized by log2 of the number of productive unique TCRs. Scalp TCRbeta sequences were cross-referenced with sorted blood CD4 and CD8 repertoires so that the CD4 or CD8 identity of scalp clones could be inferred. TCRdb mirrors the immuneACCESS table, restricted to in-frame sequences. Some clones are absent from its copies; in checked studies, under half trace to an unresolved V gene, and the reason for the others is unknown. From that table come the V and J calls and clone size; the DNA was used to work out D and trimming. Across this sample there are about 94,000 clones, with about three quarters seen only once. The top ten constitute approximately 15% of the sample.

A single count supports this clone. Its antigen is not yet known. Per-base quality was not reported, and no clone a single base away is much larger than it. In the paper's terms, the treatment or condition label means: oral pan-JAK inhibitor, 5-10 mg twice daily. From alopecia areata patients, peripheral blood was collected along with lesional scalp punch biopsies. PBMCs were separated by density centrifugation and stained for CD3, CD4 and CD8, after which CD4+ and CD8+ T cells were sorted on a FACSAria. This specimen was CD8+ T cells sorted from blood, taken at week 44, from a patient treated with tofacitinib. This clonotype originated in a human donor with alopecia areata. This chain joins TRBV5-1 to TRBJ1-1; TRBD1 could be the D gene, as 5 bases match. The DNA sequence is TGCGCCAGCAGCTACTTAGGGGACACTGAAGCTTTCTTT. The encoded protein is CASSYLGDTEAFF.